This T cell receptor (beta chain) was documented in a study of STAT5B mutations in CD4+ large granular lymphocyte leukemia. Study conclusions and caveats: No patients shared main leukemic clonotypes, though approximately 26% appeared at low frequency elsewhere. TRBV06-family usage was enriched in top patient clones (8/27) versus controls (2/35).

From germline, CDR1 is SGHTS and CDR2 YDEGEE. With 3 bases removed from V and 4 bases from J, the gap between germline ends came to 13 bases. There are 14 residues in the CDR3. The table came from immunoSEQ multiplex PCR; TCRdb's copy has only in-frame clones and leaves some out. The sample consists of 20,000 or so clones, more than 60% of them appearing once. Concerning this clone: Its antigen is as yet unknown.

The chain links TRBV5-8 to TRBJ1-1, with a weak D call TRBD1 (5 bases). The receptor's source is a human donor in good health. Sample: CD4+ T cells from blood buffy coats. CDR3 residues: CASSSPGHLTEAFF. Written as DNA, the CDR3 is TGTGCCAGCAGCTCCCCTGGACACCTCACTGAAGCTTTCTTT.